Following are 27 T cell receptor beta chains from one sample sequenced in a study of blood T cell repertoires in COVID-19. Data came from immunoSEQ multiplex PCR; TCRdb stores just in-frame clones and leaves some out. The sample has around 110,000 clones; under 90% are singletons. What was sequenced was peripheral blood. The receptors were sampled from a woman in her fifties or sixties with acute or convalescent COVID-19.

This clone was observed a handful of times. The rearrangement links TRBV5-5 to TRBJ1-2; D not resolved. The CDR3 extends over 14 amino acids. Deletions cut 2 bases from V and 2 bases from J, with 10 bases between. In germline, CDR1 is SGHKS, CDR2 YYEKEE (reference sequence). In nucleotides, the CDR3 is TGTGCCAGCAGCTTCGAACAGATAAACTATGGCTACACCTTC. Protein sequence: CASSFEQINYGYTF.

V is TRBV5-1 and J is TRBJ1-1; 9 bases are shared with TRBD1. The CDR3 consists of 15 residues. CDR1 is SGHRS and CDR2 is YFSETQ in the germline V gene. V dropped 5 bases and J dropped 5; count of bases not matched to a gene: 10. The DNA for the CDR3 is TGCGCCAGCAGACGGACAGGGGATGAAGGGACTGAAGCTTTCTTT. Residues: CASRRTGDEGTEAFF.

The rearrangement links TRBV21-1 to TRBJ1-1; the D segment call TRBD1 is taken from the table without a DNA check. TRBV21-1 is a recognized pseudogene. The CDR3 loop spans 15 amino acids. The CDR3 sequence: CASSKRTDLNTEAFF. DNA for the CDR3: TGTGCCAGCAGCAAGAGAACAGATTTGAACACTGAAGCTTTCTTT.

The chain is built from TRBV2 and TRBJ2-2; D possibly corresponds to TRBD1 (5 bases). V lost 2 bases and J 0 bases, leaving 10 bases between the germline ends. The CDR3 runs 16 residues. CDR1 and CDR2 from the germline V gene are SNHLY and FYNNEI. For the CDR3, the DNA is TGTGCCAGCAGTGAATGGCCGACAGCGAACACCGGGGAGCTGTTTTTT. Its protein product is CASSEWPTANTGELFF.

This clone has more than one count but fewer than ten. The chain uses TRBV19 and TRBJ1-2; a possible D gene is TRBD1 (6 bases). The CDR3 covers 16 residues. The germline V gene has CDR1 LNHDA and CDR2 SQIVND (reference sequence). V lost 6 bases and J 5 bases, leaving 22 bases between the germline ends. The CDR3 loop reads CASRHPYGRGEYGYTF. As DNA, the CDR3 is TGTGCCAGTAGGCACCCCTACGGCAGGGGAGAGTATGGCTACACCTTC.

V usage is TRBV28 and J usage is TRBJ1-4; D gene uncertain. CDR1 and CDR2 from the germline V gene are MDHEN and SYDVKM. The V end was cut by 4 bases, the J end by 3 bases, with 9 bases between. This CDR3 is built from 14 residues. In nucleotides, the CDR3 is TGTGCCAGCAGTTCGCAGGTCTCTAATGAAAAACTGTTTTTT. It codes for CASSSQVSNEKLFF.

J is TRBJ1-1 and V is TRBV2; D perhaps matches TRBD1 (5 bases). The CDR3 is 15 amino acids. CDR1 and CDR2 from the germline V gene are SNHLY and FYNNEI. V lost 4 bases to trimming and J lost 1 base, with 13 bases between them. For the CDR3, the DNA is TGTGCCAGCAGTGGGACCAGACAGCCGAACACTGAAGCTTTCTTT. Translating it yields CASSGTRQPNTEAFF.

The chain uses TRBV2 and TRBJ1-1; 8 bases are a match to TRBD1. This CDR3 is 16 amino acids long. Trimming took 6 bases from V and 0 from J; bases not matched to a gene: 9. CDR1 and CDR2 (germline): SNHLY, FYNNEI. The CDR3 DNA reads as TGTGCCAGCAGGCCCGGACAGGGCGTATTGAACACTGAAGCTTTCTTT. It is translated as CASRPGQGVLNTEAFF.

The V call is TRBV14, the J call TRBJ1-1; D is uncertain. The CDR3 spans 13 residues. V lost 4 bases, J lost 2 bases, and 8 bases lay in between. Germline V CDR1 and CDR2: SGHDN, FVKESK. The CDR3 DNA follows: TGTGCCAGCAGCCGAGATCCAAACACTGAAGCTTTCTTT. Translation: CASSRDPNTEAFF.

The chain is built from TRBV7-9 and TRBJ1-6, with 7 bases matching TRBD1. The germline V gene has CDR1 SEHNR and CDR2 FQNEAQ (reference sequence). This CDR3 has 14 residues. The V gene end was trimmed by 3 bases and the J gene end by 5 bases; junction bases not matched to a gene: 1. CDR3 region: CASSFGTDNSPLHF. CDR3 coding DNA: TGTGCCAGCAGCTTTGGGACAGATAATTCACCCCTCCACTTT. Together with reference TRBV7-9 and TRBJ1-6, the CDR3 gives the full variable domain: DTGVSQNPRHKITKRGQNVTFRCDPISEHNRLYWYRQTLGQGPEFLTYFQNEAQLEKSRLLSDRFSAERPKGSFSTLEIQRTEQGDSAMYLCASSFGTDNSPLHFGNGTRLTVT.

V and J are TRBV18 and TRBJ1-2; 7 bases map to TRBD1. This CDR3 is built from 14 residues. Losses at the gene ends were 2 bases for V and 7 bases for J; bases not matched to a gene: 7. From germline, CDR1 is KGHSH and CDR2 LQKENI. Written as DNA, the CDR3 is TGTGCCAGCTCACCAAGTCGGGACAGTCCTGGCTACACCTTC. This translates into CASSPSRDSPGYTF.

This clone ranks as medium-sized (0.01 to 0.1%). This chain joins TRBV6-5 and TRBJ2-7; the D is unclear. This CDR3 spans 12 amino acids. Trimming removed 4 bases at V and 5 bases at J, with 9 bases between. In germline, CDR1 is MNHEY, CDR2 SVGAGI. This CDR3 is CASSFQANEQYF. The CDR3 nucleotides are TGTGCCAGCAGTTTTCAGGCGAACGAGCAGTACTTC.

V and J are TRBV2 and TRBJ2-5, with TRBD1 identical over 11 bases. This CDR3 contains 13 residues. Germline CDR1 reads SNHLY; CDR2 reads FYNNEI. After removal of 8 bases from V and 5 bases from J, the junction contained 4 bases not matched to a gene. The CDR3 nucleotides read TGTGCCAGCGGGGACAGGGGGTGGGAGACCCAGTACTTC. Amino acids: CASGDRGWETQYF.

This clone was detected only a few times. This rearrangement joins TRBV27 to TRBJ2-7; 8 bases map to TRBD1. J lost 1 base, V lost 3 bases, and 23 bases had no gene match. The CDR3 runs 21 residues. Germline V gene sequence: CDR1 MNHEY, CDR2 SMNVEV (reference sequence). CDR3 nucleotides: TGTGCCAGCAGTTTTCTCTCCCATCAAAACGACAGGGGTGGGAGGTCCTACGAGCAGTACTTC. This encodes CASSFLSHQNDRGGRSYEQYF.

The chain has TRBV27 and TRBJ1-2; D call uncertain. Germline CDR1 reads MNHEY; CDR2 reads SMNVEV (reference sequence). V lost 3 bases to trimming and J lost 0 bases, with 5 bases between them. This CDR3 has 13 amino acids. The DNA for the CDR3 is TGTGCCAGCAGTTTGGGAGCTAACTATGGCTACACCTTC. This encodes CASSLGANYGYTF.

The genes are TRBV3-1 (or the pseudogene TRBV3-2) and TRBJ1-1; D is unclear. Germline CDR1 and CDR2: LGHDT and YNNKEL (reference sequence). This CDR3 region has 15 residues. V lost 1 base to trimming and J lost 0 bases, with 9 bases between them. CDR3 coding DNA: TGTGCCAGCAGCCAAGTACAGACAATGAACACTGAAGCTTTCTTT. Amino acid sequence: CASSQVQTMNTEAFF.

The V call is TRBV4-2, the J call TRBJ2-7, with a tentative D call TRBD2 (6 bases). This CDR3 comprises 16 residues. V was pared by 4 bases and J by 6 bases, with 22 bases between. Germline CDR1 reads LGHNA; CDR2 reads YNFKEQ. Written as DNA, the CDR3 is TGTGCCAGCAGCCGCGGTAACACCGGGACTCTCAGCGAGCAGTACTTC. Protein: CASSRGNTGTLSEQYF.

This clone was found a few times. The gene calls are TRBV5-6 and TRBJ1-2, with D maybe TRBD1 (5 bases). Trimming took 0 bases from V and 5 from J, leaving 11 bases between them. The CDR3 covers 14 residues. Germline V gene lookup returns CDR1 SGHDT and CDR2 YYEEEE. This chain's CDR3 is CASSLGGRVYGYTF. CDR3 nucleotide sequence: TGTGCCAGCAGCTTGGGGGGCCGAGTATATGGCTACACCTTC.

V is TRBV6-5 and J is TRBJ2-5; 15 nucleotides line up with TRBD2. The CDR3 has 15 residues. Germline-derived CDR1 and CDR2 are MNHEY and SVGAGI. V trimming: 11 bases; J trimming: 2 bases; junction bases outside the gene matches: 6. The CDR3, as DNA: TGTGCCTCAAGGACTAGCGGGGGGGGACAAGAGACCCAGTACTTC. The encoded protein is CASRTSGGGQETQYF.

The V gene is TRBV6-1, the J gene TRBJ1-6; D unclear. CDR1 is MNHNS and CDR2 is SASEGT in the germline V gene. V was trimmed by 2 bases and J by 5 bases, leaving 7 bases between them. The CDR3 is 14 residues long. CDR3 in DNA: TGTGCCAGCAGTGAATTGCACAATAATTCACCCCTCCACTTT. Translated, it gives CASSELHNNSPLHF.

This clone was seen only a few times. V gene TRBV18 combines with J gene TRBJ2-7, with a tentative D call TRBD2 (7 bases). Germline CDR1 KGHSH, CDR2 LQKENI. Trimming took off 3 bases at V and 2 bases at J, with 20 bases between the two ends. The CDR3 has 17 amino acids. The CDR3 sequence is CASSPGQVRGGAYEQYF. CDR3 nucleotide sequence: TGTGCCAGCTCACCGGGGCAGGTGAGGGGGGGTGCCTACGAGCAGTACTTC.

This rearrangement joins TRBV18 to TRBJ1-2; 7 bases line up with TRBD1. With 3 bases clipped from V and 3 bases from J, the junction kept 13 bases outside the gene matches. The germline gives CDR1 KGHSH, CDR2 LQKENI. The CDR3 is 17 residues long. CDR3 protein: CASSPPKTGINYYGYTF. The CDR3 DNA is TGTGCCAGCTCACCTCCGAAGACAGGGATCAACTACTATGGCTACACCTTC.

This chain uses TRBV30 with TRBJ2-7, with TRBD1 matching 12 bases. The CDR3 is 14 residues long. The germline V gene has CDR1 GTSNPN and CDR2 SVGIG (reference sequence). V was pared by 4 bases and J by 1 base, with 2 bases of the junction left unmatched. CDR3 sequence (DNA): TGTGCCTGGAAGGGACAGGGGGCGTCCTACGAGCAGTACTTC. It translates to CAWKGQGASYEQYF.

This chain connects TRBV28 to TRBJ2-1; TRBD2 matches 12 bases. There are 20 residues in the CDR3. Germline CDR1 MDHEN, CDR2 SYDVKM. The V gene end was trimmed by 6 bases and the J gene end by 0 bases; junction bases not matched to a gene: 15. CDR3 sequence (DNA): TGTGCCAGCAGCCTCTGGACTAGCGGGATTAGACAGGGCTCCTACAATGAGCAGTTCTTC. Translated: CASSLWTSGIRQGSYNEQFF.

This clone has a single count. The V call is TRBV7-9, the J call TRBJ2-1, with TRBD2 matching over 12 bases. The CDR3 has 18 residues. The V gene end was trimmed by 6 bases and the J gene end by 0 bases; junction bases not matched to a gene: 9. In germline, CDR1 is SEHNR, CDR2 FQNEAQ (reference sequence). The CDR3 spells CASRDGLAGPSSYNEQFF. CDR3 DNA: TGTGCCAGCAGAGATGGACTAGCGGGGCCTAGCTCCTACAATGAGCAGTTCTTC.

The chain links TRBV10-3 to TRBJ2-5; 12 nucleotides align to TRBD2. Unmatched junction bases numbered 7, after V lost 6 bases and J lost 5 bases. This CDR3 comprises 15 residues. Per the germline V gene, CDR1 is ENHRY and CDR2 is SYGVKD. CDR3 amino acids: CAIRRLAGEGETQYF. CDR3 nucleotide sequence: TGTGCCATCAGGAGACTAGCGGGAGAAGGGGAGACCCAGTACTTC.

The rearrangement uses TRBV28 and TRBJ2-5; the match to TRBD2 covers 7 bases. The CDR3 has 16 amino acids. CDR1 and CDR2 (germline): MDHEN, SYDVKM. The J segment lost 5 bases and the V segment lost 2 bases, leaving 11 bases of the junction unmatched. CDR3 sequence (DNA): TGTGCCAGCAGTTTACGCCAAGCGGGGTCCCGGGAGACCCAGTACTTC. It translates to CASSLRQAGSRETQYF.